The 7 T cell receptor beta chains below were found in one sample sequenced in a study of CD8 T cells in ankylosing spondylitis. TCRdb recomputed calls from the 5' RACE reads with MiXCR, one row per CDR3 protein. This sample yields approximately 300,000 distinct CDR3 sequences, of which 20% are seen a single time; roughly 3.6% belongs to the top ten. The sample comprised blood, either unsorted or a sorted T cell fraction (not recorded which). All receptors come from a female donor with ankylosing spondylitis or in good health (not recorded which).

This chain joins TRBV20-1 and TRBJ2-7; D remains ambiguous. Trimming cost V 6 bases and J 7 bases, with 22 bases left between them. The CDR3 covers 14 residues. Germline V gene sequence: CDR1 DFQATT, CDR2 SNEGSKA (reference sequence). The CDR3 region has the DNA TGCAGTGCCCCCCTTGGGATGGGGATGAGGGAGCAGTACTTC. It is translated as CSAPLGMGMREQYF.

This clonotype was seen a handful of times. CDR3 in DNA: TGTGCCAGCAGCCAAGGTCGGAGAGAGACCCAGTACTTC. Its translation: CASSQGRRETQYF. V is TRBV3-1 and J is TRBJ2-5; D uncertain. The CDR3 spans 13 residues. V lost 1 base and J lost 4, with 7 bases in between. Germline CDR1 is LGHDT and CDR2 is YNNKEL (reference sequence).

The chain carries TRBV7-2 and TRBJ2-1; 8 bases are shared with TRBD2. With V trimmed by 5 bases and J by 1 base, 10 bases remained unmatched. The CDR3 length is 17 residues. The germline V gene encodes CDR1 SGHTA and CDR2 FQGNSA. The CDR3 sequence is CASSLTPGGWSYNEQFF. The CDR3 bases are TGTGCCAGCAGCCTGACACCGGGAGGGTGGTCCTACAATGAGCAGTTCTTC.

This clonotype was seen only a few times. This chain joins TRBV12-3 or TRBV12-4 and TRBJ2-7, with D unclear. The CDR3 has 16 residues. The V end was cut by 5 bases, the J end by 0 bases, with 17 bases between. For the CDR3, the DNA is TGTGCCAGCAGTCCCTCGGCCCAGCGCCGCTCCTACGAGCAGTACTTC. Residues: CASSPSAQRRSYEQYF.

The table lists this clonotype with a few counts. The chain has TRBV20-1 and TRBJ2-3; maybe TRBD2 (5 bases). V dropped 0 bases and J dropped 4 bases, with 8 bases sitting between them. This CDR3 region has 13 residues. Germline lookup yields CDR1 DFQATT and CDR2 SNEGSKA (reference sequence). CDR3 coding DNA: TGCAGTGCTAGAGAGGCGGGCCCAGATACGCAGTATTTT. Translating it yields CSAREAGPDTQYF.

The chain has TRBV6-1 and TRBJ2-7, with 10 bases lining up with TRBD1. In germline, CDR1 is MNHNS, CDR2 SASEGT. CDR3 length: 16 residues. The J segment lost 2 bases and the V segment lost 6 bases, leaving 10 bases of the junction unmatched. This CDR3 is CASSHPPGTGAYEQYF. CDR3 in DNA: TGTGCCAGCAGCCATCCTCCCGGGACAGGGGCCTACGAGCAGTACTTC.

A few counts support this clonotype. This CDR3 is CASSLSKTQYF. CDR3 DNA sequence: TGCGCCAGCAGCTTGTCAAAGACCCAGTACTTC. The rearrangement uses TRBV5-1 and TRBJ2-5; D ambiguous. The CDR3 extends over 11 amino acids. Looked up from germline, CDR1 is SGHRS and CDR2 is YFSETQ. V was pared by 1 base and J by 6 bases, with 4 bases between.